Sequencing of this T cell receptor (beta chain) was carried out in a study of T cell responses to AZD1222 COVID-19 vaccine. In regard to this clone: Its antigen is still unknown.

Study-wide points: The repertoires were collected only after the peak T cell response. There were mostly white British donors and more females than males, and clonal diversity was possibly underestimated. Vaccine-associated CD4 TCRs ranged over spike, dominating at 160-218 and 743-854.

Trimming left V 0 bases short and J 2 bases short, with 10 bases between. Germline CDR1 and CDR2: LNHDA and SQIVND (reference sequence). The CDR3 consists of 15 residues. Method: immunoSEQ multiplex PCR; TCRdb's copy keeps in-frame clones and lacks some. The data contain roughly 140,000 clones, around 88% of them singletons. The chain employs TRBV19 and TRBJ1-2; weak D call: TRBD1 (6 bases). The source is an adult in good health. Sequences were derived from peripheral blood, sampled on day 0 of AZD1222 vaccination. This chain's CDR3 is CASSIDRDRNYGYTF. The CDR3 bases are TGTGCCAGTAGTATAGATCGTGACAGGAACTATGGCTACACCTTC.